These 23 T cell receptor beta chains share one sample of origin, sequenced in a study of technical replicates of blood from several donors (dated 2017 in TCRdb). The receptor library was made with the immunoSEQ multiplex PCR assay. Imported from immuneACCESS, the table was reduced by TCRdb to in-frame sequences with V and J called. These copies leave out some clones; in studies compared against another copy, an unresolved V gene accounts for under half, and the cause of the remainder is not known. Across this sample there are 80,000 or so clones, with approximately 75% seen only once. Approximately 4% of the sample rests with the top ten. Specimen: PBMCs. All receptors derive from a human donor in good health. Some clones in this sample may be carry-over from other donors' samples.

This clone came up a few times. The rearrangement uses TRBV7-9 and TRBJ2-7; the D is unclear. V shed 1 base and J shed 6 bases, with 4 bases lying between them. Germline V gene sequence: CDR1 SEHNR, CDR2 FQNEAQ (reference sequence). The CDR3 runs 11 residues. The CDR3 sequence is CASSLGAEQYF. The CDR3 DNA reads TGTGCCAGCAGCTTAGGGGCCGAGCAGTACTTC.

The V and J genes are TRBV7-9 and TRBJ1-2, with D unresolved. The ends were cut back, 1 base at V and 6 bases at J, with 9 bases in the middle. Germline V gene sequence: CDR1 SEHNR, CDR2 FQNEAQ (reference sequence). The CDR3 has 13 residues. CDR3: CASSLVNQDGYTF. The CDR3 DNA follows: TGTGCCAGCAGCTTAGTGAATCAGGATGGCTACACCTTC.

CDR3 amino acids: CASRDSSYEQYF. As DNA, the CDR3 is TGTGCCAGCCGGGACAGTTCCTACGAGCAGTACTTC. This sequence joins TRBV27 and TRBJ2-7, with 7 bases aligning to TRBD1. Per germline, CDR1 MNHEY and CDR2 SMNVEV (reference sequence). The CDR3 has 12 residues. Unmatched junction bases numbered 2, after V lost 8 bases and J lost 1 base.

This clone appeared once. The chain recombines TRBV11-2 with TRBJ2-1; 9 bases fit TRBD2. This CDR3 comprises 17 residues. Germline V lookup: CDR1 SGHAT, CDR2 FQNNGV. J gave up 5 bases and V 5 bases, and 13 bases lay outside the gene matches. The chain's CDR3 is CASSVGRGGALDNEQFF. The CDR3 DNA is TGTGCCAGCAGCGTGGGGCGGGGGGGAGCTCTGGACAATGAGCAGTTCTTC.

The rearrangement uses TRBV5-1 and TRBJ2-5; 7 bases align to TRBD2. The CDR3 spans 16 residues. With V trimmed by 3 bases and J by 4 bases, 12 bases remained unmatched. In germline, CDR1 is SGHRS, CDR2 YFSETQ. In nucleotides, the CDR3 is TGCGCCAGCAGCTCCTTCGGGAACACGGGGGGAGAGACCCAGTACTTC. Translation: CASSSFGNTGGETQYF.

The chain carries TRBV20-1 and TRBJ2-5; no firm D call. The germline V gene has CDR1 DFQATT and CDR2 SNEGSKA (reference sequence). Trimming cost V 3 bases and J 5 bases, with 4 bases left between them. The CDR3 has 10 amino acids. DNA of the CDR3: TGCAGTGCTAGTCATGAGACCCAGTACTTC. Protein sequence: CSASHETQYF.

This chain joins TRBV20-1 and TRBJ1-1; D uncertain. In germline, CDR1 is DFQATT, CDR2 SNEGSKA (reference sequence). The CDR3 is 11 residues long. V was cut by 5 bases and J by 8 bases, with 12 bases left in between. CDR3 bases: TGCAGTGCTCCCCAGGTACGCGAAGCTTTCTTT. Translation gives CSAPQVREAFF.

The chain links TRBV30 to TRBJ2-5; 7 bases agree with TRBD2. Germline V gives CDR1 GTSNPN, CDR2 SVGIG (reference sequence). The CDR3 consists of 20 residues. V trimming: 0 bases; J trimming: 3 bases; junction bases outside the gene matches: 22. This chain's CDR3 is CAWSVLGTRDVREGEETQYF. CDR3 DNA sequence: TGTGCCTGGAGTGTACTGGGGACCCGGGACGTGAGGGAGGGCGAAGAGACCCAGTACTTC.

This chain connects TRBV5-4 to TRBJ2-3, with D possibly matching TRBD1 (6 bases). This CDR3 comprises 18 residues. Germline loops: CDR1 SGHNT, CDR2 YYREEE (reference sequence). V lost 4 bases and J lost 1, with 22 bases in between. In DNA form, the CDR3 reads TGTGCCAGCAGCCCGCCAGGGGTGTACAGGGTGGGCACAGATACGCAGTATTTT. It codes for CASSPPGVYRVGTDTQYF.

This clone occurred a few times. The chain recombines TRBV9 with TRBJ1-1, with 8 bases that match TRBD1. V gave up 3 bases and J gave up 1 base; unmatched junction bases: 5. Germline-derived CDR1 and CDR2 are SGDLS and YYNGEE. The CDR3 sequence is 15 residues long. The CDR3 here is CASSGRTGTNTEAFF. In DNA, the CDR3 is TGTGCCAGCAGCGGGCGGACAGGGACGAACACTGAAGCTTTCTTT. The full variable domain, completed using reference TRBV9 and TRBJ1-1, is DSGVTQTPKHLITATGQRVTLRCSPRSGDLSVYWYQQSLDQGLQFLIQYYNGEERAKGNILERFSAQQFPDLHSELNLSSLELGDSALYFCASSGRTGTNTEAFFGQGTRLTVV.

The J gene is TRBJ1-1, the V gene TRBV5-5; no reliable D call. In germline, CDR1 is SGHKS, CDR2 YYEKEE (reference sequence). V shed 0 bases and J shed 2 bases, with 5 bases lying between them. The CDR3 extends over 13 amino acids. CDR3 protein: CASSLGSNTEAFF. CDR3 DNA: TGTGCCAGCAGCTTGGGGAGCAACACTGAAGCTTTCTTT.

The chain is built from TRBV5-6 and TRBJ1-2; D is perhaps TRBD1 (6 bases). CDR1 SGHDT and CDR2 YYEEEE come from the germline V gene. V was shortened by 3 bases and J by 4 bases, with 19 bases between the two germline ends. The CDR3 is 16 amino acids. The chain's CDR3 is CASSYTTGTLTYGYTF. CDR3 bases: TGTGCCAGCAGCTACACAACCGGGACACTTACCTATGGCTACACCTTC.

This chain joins TRBV7-9 and TRBJ1-1; 7 positions agree with TRBD1. The CDR3 length is 16 residues. V trimming: 3 bases; J trimming: 1 base; junction bases outside the gene matches: 8. CDR1 and CDR2 (germline): SEHNR, FQNEAQ (reference sequence). The CDR3 reads CASSFTTDRANTEAFF. CDR3 coding DNA: TGTGCCAGCAGCTTCACGACCGACAGGGCGAACACTGAAGCTTTCTTT.

The genes are TRBV7-9 and TRBJ2-7, with 8 bases that match TRBD1. Germline V gives CDR1 SEHNR, CDR2 FQNEAQ (reference sequence). V lost 5 bases and J lost 6; bases outside the gene matches: 18. The CDR3 is 17 residues long. The CDR3 region is CASSPWGVGRGRGEQYF. The CDR3, as DNA: TGTGCCAGCAGCCCCTGGGGTGTGGGCAGGGGGCGAGGCGAGCAGTACTTC.

The rearrangement links TRBV29-1 to TRBJ2-7, with D possibly TRBD2 on 5 matching bases. Trimming removed 4 bases at V and 2 bases at J, with 12 bases between. Per the germline V gene, CDR1 is SQVTM and CDR2 is ANQGSEA. This CDR3 is built from 13 residues. The CDR3, as DNA: TGCAGCGTTGGTAGAGGGCCCCCCTACGAGCAGTACTTC. It yields the protein CSVGRGPPYEQYF.

The count of this clone is one. V and J are TRBV29-1 and TRBJ2-6; perhaps TRBD2 as D (6 bases). From germline, CDR1 is SQVTM and CDR2 ANQGSEA. CDR3 length equals 16 residues. V lost 4 bases, J lost 0 bases, and 13 bases lay in between. The CDR3 is CSVGGLADSGANVLTF. CDR3 sequence (DNA): TGCAGCGTTGGGGGGTTAGCGGACTCTGGGGCCAACGTCCTGACTTTC.

The CDR3 DNA is TGTGCCAGCAGCTTAGGGGCGGGAGGACGGACTGAAAAACTGTTTTTT. It encodes CASSLGAGGRTEKLFF. The genes are TRBV7-8 and TRBJ1-4, with no clear D. Trimming cost V 1 base and J 7 bases, with 16 bases left between them. Germline V CDR1 and CDR2: SGHVS, FQNEAQ. This CDR3 has 16 amino acids. The entire variable domain, with the rest obtained from reference TRBV7-8 and TRBJ1-4, is as follows: GAGVSQSPRYKVAKRGQDVALRCDPISGHVSLFWYQQALGQGPEFLTYFQNEAQLDKSGLPSDRFFAERPEGSVSTLKIQRTQQEDSAVYLCASSLGAGGRTEKLFFGSGTQLSVL.

The chain couples TRBV4-1 to TRBJ1-5; D is unclear. Trimming pared 0 bases from V and 6 bases from J, leaving 6 bases between. Germline V gene lookup returns CDR1 MGHRA and CDR2 YSYEKL. The CDR3 has 13 residues. This CDR3 is CASSQEGVQPQHF. Here the CDR3 DNA reads TGCGCCAGCAGCCAAGAAGGAGTTCAGCCCCAGCATTTT.

As for this clone: Mismatch with germline at one junction end may stem from a read error. The V call is TRBV29-1, the J call TRBJ1-1; D is unclear. The CDR3 covers 12 residues. Germline loops: CDR1 SQVTM, CDR2 ANQGSEA. The CDR3: CSVEDNPYEAFF. CDR3 DNA sequence: TGCAGCGTCGAAGACAATCCCTATGAAGCTTTCTTT.

The J gene is TRBJ1-4, the V gene TRBV4-3; 8 bases match TRBD1. Per the germline V gene, CDR1 is LGHNA and CDR2 is YSLEER. V trimming: 6 bases; J trimming: 8 bases; junction bases outside the gene matches: 2. This CDR3 region has 12 residues. The DNA of the CDR3 is TGCGCCAGCAGGTCAGGGGGCGAAAAACTGTTTTTT. Protein: CASRSGGEKLFF.

This clone has ten or more counts. This chain links TRBV5-1 with TRBJ2-1; 7 bases match TRBD2. V trimming: 2 bases; J trimming: 3 bases; junction bases outside the gene matches: 2. This CDR3 has 14 residues. CDR1 and CDR2 (germline): SGHRS, YFSETQ. CDR3 region: CASSFTGGYNEQFF. The CDR3 DNA reads as TGCGCCAGCAGCTTCACGGGGGGCTACAATGAGCAGTTCTTC.

V usage is TRBV7-8 and J usage is TRBJ1-6, with 9 bases matching TRBD1. CDR3 length equals 15 residues. The germline V gene encodes CDR1 SGHVS and CDR2 FQNEAQ. V trimming: 6 bases; J trimming: 9 bases; junction bases outside the gene matches: 9. CDR3 in amino acids: CASSVGTGLGSPLHF. In nucleotides, the CDR3 is TGTGCCAGCAGTGTGGGGACAGGGCTTGGTTCACCCCTCCACTTT.

Of note for this clone: The junction differs from germline at one of its ends, possibly a read error. The gene calls are TRBV27 and TRBJ1-2; 7 bases are a match to TRBD1. The CDR3 contains 13 residues. CDR1 is MNHEY and CDR2 is SMNVEV in the germline V gene (reference sequence). This CDR3 is CASSLRTGSRLDF. CDR3 sequence (DNA): TGTGCCAGCAGTTTAAGGACAGGTTCCAGGCTCGACTTC.